The rows below give T cell receptor beta chains drawn from one sample of a study of blood T cell repertoires in COVID-19. Assay: immunoSEQ multiplex PCR; the TCRdb copy retains only in-frame clones and omits some. Of about 210,000 clones in the sample, 75% to 90% were seen once. Sequencing input: peripheral blood. The receptors derive from a woman aged 40-49 years with acute or convalescent COVID-19. Each CDR3 is given with its conserved first and last residue. The D gene is left open where the match is weak. Clone size is shown for a subset of rows, as once, few, many or a class of expanded clone.

v_call,d_call,clone_size,j_call,cdr3_nt,cdr3_aa
TRBV20-1,NA,NA,TRBJ1-2,TGCAGTGCCTATGGGGAGTATGGCTACACCTTC,CSAYGEYGYTF
TRBV13,TRBD2,NA,TRBJ2-1,TGTGCCAGCAGCTCCCAAATAGCGGGGGGCTCCTACAATGAGCAGTTCTTC,CASSSQIAGGSYNEQFF
TRBV9,TRBD1,NA,TRBJ2-2,TGTGCCAGCAGCGTAGGTGGCCTCGGACAGGGTGAGACCGGGGAGCTGTTTTTT,CASSVGGLGQGETGELFF
TRBV9,NA,NA,TRBJ1-1,TGTGCCAGCACCCCTGGAAGGGGATTTAGTACTGAAGCTTTCTTT,CASTPGRGFSTEAFF
TRBV10-3,NA,NA,TRBJ1-2,TGTGCCATCAGTGAGCCGGGAGGGGGAGCGCGAGGCTACACCTTC,CAISEPGGGARGYTF
TRBV15,NA,NA,TRBJ1-3,TGTGCCGTCGGACCGGGATCTGGAAACACCATATATTTT,CAVGPGSGNTIYF
TRBV7-3,NA,NA,TRBJ2-1,TGTGCCAGCAGCTTGACCGGGTGGGATGAGCAGTTCTTC,CASSLTGWDEQFF
TRBV18,TRBD1,NA,TRBJ1-4,TGTGCCAGCTCACCCCTAGACAGGGCGGAAAAACTGTTTTTT,CASSPLDRAEKLFF
TRBV27,NA,NA,TRBJ1-3,TGTGCCAGCAGTTCCTACCCGGGAAACACCATATATTTT,CASSSYPGNTIYF
TRBV6-1,TRBD2,NA,TRBJ2-3,TGTGCCAGCAGTGCCGTACTAGCGGGGGGGCCGGGGGGCACAGATACGCAGTATTTT,CASSAVLAGGPGGTDTQYF
TRBV6-5,NA,few,TRBJ1-1,TGTGCCAGCAGTAGTTTGACAGTGAACACTGAAGCTTTCTTT,CASSSLTVNTEAFF
TRBV3-1/TRBV3-2,NA,NA,TRBJ1-5,TGTGCCAGCAGCCAAGGCTGGGGGGGGGATTATAGCAATCAGCCCCAGCATTTT,CASSQGWGGDYSNQPQHF
TRBV4-1,NA,NA,TRBJ1-1,TGCGCCAGCAGCCAAGCCACAGGGCGGATGAACACTGAAGCTTTCTTT,CASSQATGRMNTEAFF
TRBV28,NA,once,TRBJ1-4,TGTGCCAGCAGGACTTACTCGGGGAAACTGTTTTTT,CASRTYSGKLFF
TRBV5-4,TRBD1,once,TRBJ2-2,TGTGCCAGCAGCCGGGACAGGGGGCAAGGCGGGGAGCTGTTTTTT,CASSRDRGQGGELFF
TRBV19,NA,NA,TRBJ1-5,TGTGCCAGTAGTATCGGCAGGGGTCATCAGCCCCAGCATTTT,CASSIGRGHQPQHF
TRBV5-6,NA,NA,TRBJ1-5,TGTGCCAGCAGCTTGTTTTCAGGGGATCAGCCCCAGCATTTT,CASSLFSGDQPQHF
TRBV27,NA,NA,TRBJ1-2,TGTGCCAGCAGCCGATCACCGCTACAGGGAAGCTATGGCTACACCTTC,CASSRSPLQGSYGYTF
TRBV6-5,NA,NA,TRBJ1-2,TGTGCCAGCAGACAGGGAATCTATGGCTACACCTTC,CASRQGIYGYTF
TRBV15,TRBD1,many,TRBJ1-6,TGTGCCACCAGCAGAGATCCCGGAGGCGCGACAGGGACTCTAAGCTCCTATAATTCACCCCTCCACTTT,CATSRDPGGATGTLSSYNSPLHF
TRBV10-2,TRBD1,NA,TRBJ1-1,TGCGCCAGCAGCAACGGACAGGGCCAGTTCTCTGAAGCTTTCTTT,CASSNGQGQFSEAFF
TRBV18,NA,NA,TRBJ2-2,TGTGCCAGCTCACTCACTAGCACCGGGGAGCTGTTTTTT,CASSLTSTGELFF
TRBV19,NA,NA,TRBJ2-2,TGTGCCAGCGGAGGACAGTCGAACACCGGGGAGCTGTTTTTT,CASGGQSNTGELFF
TRBV4-1,TRBD1,NA,TRBJ1-1,TGCGCCAGCAGCTCCCGGACAGGTAGTAATGAGGACACTGAAGCTTTCTTT,CASSSRTGSNEDTEAFF
TRBV27,NA,NA,TRBJ1-6,TGTGCCAGCACCCCCGGGTCGGATAGGGGTAATTCACCCCTCCACTTT,CASTPGSDRGNSPLHF
TRBV6-5,NA,NA,TRBJ2-4,TGTGCCAGCAGTTCACCGAGGGGGTTAGCCAAAAACATTCAGTACTTC,CASSSPRGLAKNIQYF
TRBV11-2,NA,NA,TRBJ1-1,TGTGCCAGCAGCTCTCCCTCCCGAGGGCCTGAAGCTTTCTTT,CASSSPSRGPEAFF
TRBV12-5,NA,NA,TRBJ2-1,TGTGCTAGTGGCTTCGGGGATGACTCCAACAATGAGCAGTTCTTC,CASGFGDDSNNEQFF
TRBV19,TRBD1,NA,TRBJ2-5,TGTGCCAGCAGTCGGGACAGGGGGGAGACCCAGTACTTC,CASSRDRGETQYF
TRBV2,TRBD1,NA,TRBJ2-6,TGTGCCAGCAGTGAAGCGCTTGGACAGGGGATTTTTGGGGCCAACGTCCTGACTTTC,CASSEALGQGIFGANVLTF
TRBV6-1,NA,NA,TRBJ1-6,TGTGCCAGCAGTGAATTGGCAGGGGCTCAGCAATCTCTCCACTTT,CASSELAGAQQSLHF
TRBV2,NA,once,TRBJ1-3,TGTGCCAGCAGTGCAAACATGGTTGGCGGGAACACCATATATTTT,CASSANMVGGNTIYF
TRBV29-1,NA,NA,TRBJ1-2,TGCAGCGTTCGTGGTAATGGTATCAGCGACTATGGCTACACCTTC,CSVRGNGISDYGYTF
TRBV19,TRBD1,NA,TRBJ1-2,TGTGCCAGTATTAAGCCGGGACAGAACTATGGCTACACCTTC,CASIKPGQNYGYTF
TRBV28,NA,once,TRBJ1-2,TGTGCCAGCAGCGGCGGGGGACTCACTAACTATGGCTACACCTTC,CASSGGGLTNYGYTF
TRBV5-1,TRBD1,NA,TRBJ1-4,TGCGCCAGCAGGACAGGGACTGCCTTTAATGAAAAACTGTTTTTT,CASRTGTAFNEKLFF
TRBV5-5,NA,NA,TRBJ2-3,TGTGCCAGCAGCTACACTAGAAGAGGCACAGATACGCAGTATTTT,CASSYTRRGTDTQYF
TRBV18,NA,NA,TRBJ2-3,TGTGCCAGCTCACGCCCGGGGCAGGGGACCACAGATACGCAGTATTTT,CASSRPGQGTTDTQYF
TRBV5-1,TRBD1,NA,TRBJ2-5,TGCGCCAGCAGACAGGGGGCCCCCGAGACCCAGTACTTC,CASRQGAPETQYF
TRBV6-6,TRBD1,NA,TRBJ2-3,TGTGCCAGCAGTTACCGACAGGGACCAGATACGCAGTATTTT,CASSYRQGPDTQYF
TRBV19,NA,NA,TRBJ2-3,TGTGCCAGTAGTATCGGCGGGTCTGTAGATACGCAGTATTTT,CASSIGGSVDTQYF
TRBV6-2/TRBV6-3,NA,NA,TRBJ1-2,TGTGCCAGCAGTTATAGTGGCAGGGGTGACTATGGCTACACCTTC,CASSYSGRGDYGYTF
TRBV29-1,NA,NA,TRBJ1-1,TGCAGCGTTGAACTCCTGGGGGGTTCACCTGAAGCTTTCTTT,CSVELLGGSPEAFF
TRBV2,NA,NA,TRBJ2-3,TGTGCCAGCACCTCTTTCACAGATACGCAGTATTTT,CASTSFTDTQYF
TRBV4-1,TRBD1,NA,TRBJ1-4,TGCGCCAGCAGCCAATACCAGACAGGGGTGAATGAAAAACTGTTTTTT,CASSQYQTGVNEKLFF
TRBV9,NA,NA,TRBJ1-5,TGTGCCAGCAGTCCAGGCCCGACCAATCAGCCCCAGCATTTT,CASSPGPTNQPQHF
TRBV5-1,TRBD1,NA,TRBJ1-2,TGCGCCAGCAGCGCCGGGACAGGAGGTAATTTCTATGGCTACACCTTC,CASSAGTGGNFYGYTF
TRBV6-1,TRBD1,NA,TRBJ1-5,TGTGCCAGCAGTGCCGGGACAGGGGGCGGTAATCAGCCCCAGCATTTT,CASSAGTGGGNQPQHF
TRBV4-1,NA,once,TRBJ2-5,TGCGCCAGCAGCCAAGCCCAACAAGAGACCCAGTACTTC,CASSQAQQETQYF
TRBV2,TRBD2,NA,TRBJ2-5,TGTGCCAGCAGTGGCGCGGGGGGGATACAAGAGACCCAGTACTTC,CASSGAGGIQETQYF